The rows below give T cell receptor beta chains drawn from one sample of a study of CD8 T cells in ankylosing spondylitis. In TCRdb, the 5' RACE reads were re-called with MiXCR into one record per CDR3 protein. The sample holds around 9,100 distinct CDR3 sequences, around 6% seen once. The sequenced material came from blood, either unsorted or a sorted T cell fraction (not recorded which). These receptors all come from a female donor with ankylosing spondylitis or in good health (not recorded which). CDR3s include the opening cysteine and the closing phenylalanine or tryptophan. D genes are given only for firm matches. Clone size is given as how often the clone was seen (once, few, many) or a class if it is expanded.

medium-sized	.	TRBJ1-2	TRBV9	TGTGCCAGCAGCGTAGTTGCCAGCAACTATGGCTACACCTTC	CASSVVASNYGYTF
few	.	TRBJ2-3	TRBV9	TGTGCCAGCAGTGTACAGTCGGATACGCAGTATTTT	CASSVQSDTQYF
many	.	TRBJ2-1	TRBV9	TGTGCCAGCAGCGTAGGAGGGCAAGCGGGTGAGCAGTTCTTC	CASSVGGQAGEQFF
medium-sized	.	TRBJ2-5	TRBV9	TGTGCCAGCAGCGGGTGGCAAGAGACCCAGTACTTC	CASSGWQETQYF
many	.	TRBJ2-7	TRBV9	TGTGCCAGCAGCGTCGAAGGGGGGACCATCGAGCAGTACTTC	CASSVEGGTIEQYF
few	TRBD2	TRBJ2-1	TRBV9	TGTGCCAGCAGCGTAGGTGCTAGCGGGAATGATGAGCAGTTCTTC	CASSVGASGNDEQFF
many	.	TRBJ2-3	TRBV9	TGTGCCAGCAGCCCTCCGGGGGTCAGCACAGATACGCAGTATTTT	CASSPPGVSTDTQYF
many	TRBD1	TRBJ2-1	TRBV9	TGTGCCAGCAGCGTAGGTCAGGGGGCGCGTAATGAGCAGTTCTTC	CASSVGQGARNEQFF
many	.	TRBJ2-7	TRBV9	TGTGCCAGCAGCGAGTCCTCCCATGGGAGCTACGAGCAGTACTTC	CASSESSHGSYEQYF
many	.	TRBJ2-5	TRBV9	TGTGCCAGCAGCGGTGGGGGCCTAACGGAGACCCAGTACTTC	CASSGGGLTETQYF
medium-sized	.	TRBJ1-2	TRBV9	TGTGCCAGCAGCCCAAATGGAGCTAACTATGGCTACACCTTC	CASSPNGANYGYTF